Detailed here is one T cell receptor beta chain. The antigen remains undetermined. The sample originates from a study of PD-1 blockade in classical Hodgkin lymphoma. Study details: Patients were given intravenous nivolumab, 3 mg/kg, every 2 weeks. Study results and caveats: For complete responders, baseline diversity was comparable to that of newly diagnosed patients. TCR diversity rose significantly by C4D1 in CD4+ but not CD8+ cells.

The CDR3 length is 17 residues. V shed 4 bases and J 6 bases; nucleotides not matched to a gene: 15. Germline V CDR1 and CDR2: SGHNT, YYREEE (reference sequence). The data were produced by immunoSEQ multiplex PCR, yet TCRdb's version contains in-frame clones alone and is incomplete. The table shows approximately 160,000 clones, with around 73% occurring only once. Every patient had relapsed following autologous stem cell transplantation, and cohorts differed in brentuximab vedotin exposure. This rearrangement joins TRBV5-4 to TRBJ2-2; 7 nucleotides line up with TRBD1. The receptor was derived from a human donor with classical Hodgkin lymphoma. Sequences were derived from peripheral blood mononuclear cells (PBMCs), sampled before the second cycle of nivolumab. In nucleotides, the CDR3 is TGTGCCAGCAGCCCCTCGGCTGACAGGGCCCTCCCCGGGGAGCTGTTTTTT. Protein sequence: CASSPSADRALPGELFF.